This T cell receptor (beta chain) was captured in a study of metastatic and nonmetastatic thyroid tumors (dated by TCRdb to the early 2020s). About the full investigation: For patients with malignant and with benign thyroid disease, the researchers compared repertoires between peripheral blood samples and tumor or nodule tissue samples. Study-wide conclusions, independent of this receptor: In both blood and tumor samples, malignant tumors were reported to have significantly higher TCR beta diversity than benign nodules.

Libraries were constructed by PCR. The reads were generated on an Illumina HiSeq 4000. The TCR beta-chain CDR3 region of each patient was profiled by high-throughput sequencing. The authors processed their data as follows. Drawing on CDR3 differences between clinicopathological groups, the researchers built a classifier meant to tell apart patients with distant-metastatic papillary thyroid cancer. The Shannon index was used to assess repertoire diversity, and the Morisita-Horn index was used to assess tumor-blood repertoire similarity. Through fastp at Q25 and MiXCR, TCRdb rebuilt clones from the public reads, retaining in-frame beta chains. The V and J calls were determined by TCRdb, not by the authors. For this sample there are 10,000 to 15,000 clones; about 27% appear just once. Approximately 18% of the sample rests with the top ten. Unmatched junction bases come to 6, with V trimmed by 5 bases and J by 3 bases. The CDR3 starts with the cysteine, ends with the phenylalanine, and has 15 residues. The only DNA kept is the CDR3, 45 bases in frame from the first base. Sequences MNHNS (CDR1) and SASEGT (CDR2) are obtained from the germline V gene.

This clone was seen more than once but under ten times. No cognate antigen has been identified for it. Base qualities are not recorded, but no much larger clone differs from it by a single base. No treatment had been received by any patient before thyroid surgery. Using T-cell receptor beta sequencing, the researchers looked back retrospectively at clinical samples from patients, gathered between about 2012 and 2019. This chain joins TRBV6-1 to TRBJ2-3, with 9 bases aligning to TRBD1. The clonotype was recovered from a female donor with papillary thyroid cancer or a benign thyroid nodule (not recorded which). Some clones in this sample may be carry-over from other donors' samples. Sample: tumor tissue. CDR3 region: CASSSGQGVTDTQYF. The base sequence is TGTGCCAGCAGTTCGGGACAGGGTGTTACAGATACGCAGTATTTT.